This T cell receptor (beta chain) was sequenced for a study of radiotherapy plus CTLA-4 blockade in lung cancer. The sample holds a few counts of this clone. Its antigen is currently unknown. Sequencing was performed with immunoSEQ multiplex PCR; in TCRdb, only in-frame clones are kept and a portion is missing. The sample has some 50,000 clones, around 77% seen once. Focal radiation was given together with CTLA-4 blockade (ipilimumab) to patients with chemo-refractory metastatic non-small-cell lung cancer. The CDR3 loop spans 15 amino acids. CDR1 is SGDLS and CDR2 is YYNGEE in the germline V gene. The V end lost 0 bases, the J end lost 3 bases, and 12 bases lay between the germline ends. Regarding the study as a whole: Response was reportedly best predicted by early blood T cell clone dynamics, with interferon-beta. Radiotherapy with ipilimumab was followed by blood expansion of tumor-derived clones.

This chain joins TRBV9 and TRBJ1-2, with D tentatively TRBD1 (6 bases). Sequenced material: peripheral blood, taken from a patient treated with radiotherapy plus ipilimumab. The TCR originated in a human donor with non-small cell lung cancer who had stable disease on radiotherapy plus ipilimumab. CDR3 residues: CASSVAGGLDYGYTF. The CDR3 DNA follows: TGTGCCAGCAGCGTAGCGGGGGGGCTTGACTATGGCTACACCTTC. Full variable domain (rest looked up from reference TRBV9 and TRBJ1-2): DSGVTQTPKHLITATGQRVTLRCSPRSGDLSVYWYQQSLDQGLQFLIQYYNGEERAKGNILERFSAQQFPDLHSELNLSSLELGDSALYFCASSVAGGLDYGYTFGSGTRLTVV.